Below, 24 T cell receptor beta chains from the same sample are listed, as sequenced in a study of PD-1 blockade in classical Hodgkin lymphoma. Regarding time point: cycle 4 day 1 (C4D1), after less than seven weeks of nivolumab. Each patient's relapse followed autologous stem cell transplantation, and brentuximab vedotin exposure varied. Profiled with immunoSEQ multiplex PCR; TCRdb holds only in-frame clones, not every one. The sample contains 31,000 or so clones, approximately 65% of which appear only once. The sequencing here drew on peripheral blood mononuclear cells (PBMCs), taken before the fourth cycle of nivolumab. These receptor sequences come from a human donor with classical Hodgkin lymphoma.

This chain joins TRBV7-2 and TRBJ2-3; D possibly corresponds to TRBD2 (5 bases). CDR3 length equals 15 residues. V shed 2 bases and J shed 4 bases, with 13 bases lying between them. CDR1 is SGHTA and CDR2 is FQGNSA in the germline V gene. The CDR3 sequence is CASSLTSSAADTQYF. CDR3 nucleotide sequence: TGTGCCAGCAGCTTAACTAGTTCTGCCGCAGATACGCAGTATTTT.

The genes are TRBV28 and TRBJ2-1; D gene uncertain. The germline gives CDR1 MDHEN, CDR2 SYDVKM. This CDR3 has 13 residues. V was pared by 1 base and J by 6 bases, with 7 bases between. The CDR3 nucleotides read TGTGCCAGCAGTTTATTTTCCCGCAATGAGCAGTTCTTC. Protein sequence: CASSLFSRNEQFF. The full variable domain, completed using reference TRBV28 and TRBJ2-1, is DVKVTQSSRYLVKRTGEKVFLECVQDMDHENMFWYRQDPGLGLRLIYFSYDVKMKEKGDIPEGYSVSREKKERFSLILESASTNQTSMYLCASSLFSRNEQFFGPGTRLTVL.

J is TRBJ2-5 and V is TRBV9; possibly TRBD1 for D (6 bases). The ends were cut back, 7 bases at V and 1 base at J, with 8 bases in the middle. This CDR3 spans 12 amino acids. Germline V gene lookup returns CDR1 SGDLS and CDR2 YYNGEE. DNA for the CDR3: TGTGCCAGCGGCAGGGGCCAAGAGACCCAGTACTTC. Its translation is CASGRGQETQYF.

The chain links TRBV28 to TRBJ2-3; D remains ambiguous. CDR1 is MDHEN, CDR2 SYDVKM, per germline. Trimming cost V 5 bases and J 6 bases, with 6 bases left between them. The length of the CDR3 is 11 residues. CDR3 sequence (DNA): TGTGCCAGCAGTGTCAGGGATACGCAGTATTTT. Protein product: CASSVRDTQYF.

V usage is TRBV5-1 and J usage is TRBJ2-2; possibly TRBD1 for D (5 bases). This CDR3 has 14 amino acids. V dropped 6 bases and J dropped 4 bases, with 13 bases sitting between them. From germline, CDR1 is SGHRS and CDR2 YFSETQ. For the CDR3, the DNA is TGCGCCAGCACCTTTTCCAGGGTCACCGGGGAGCTGTTTTTT. Protein product: CASTFSRVTGELFF.

V and J are TRBV18 and TRBJ1-2, with a tentative D call TRBD1 (5 bases). Germline V gives CDR1 KGHSH, CDR2 LQKENI. This CDR3 spans 17 amino acids. V lost 5 bases and J lost 0, with 19 bases in between. CDR3 loop: CASSTLSQGPSNYGYTF. CDR3 DNA sequence: TGTGCCAGCTCAACGTTGTCCCAGGGCCCCTCTAACTATGGCTACACCTTC.

DNA for the CDR3: TGTGCCAGCAGTTACTCGGACAGGGTTGGCGGCTACACCTTC. This sequence encodes CASSYSDRVGGYTF. The chain recombines TRBV6-6 with TRBJ1-2; 8 bases match TRBD1. CDR3 length: 14 amino acids. Germline CDR1 MNHNY, CDR2 SVGAGI (reference sequence). The junction had 5 bases not matched to a gene; V was cut back by 0 bases and J by 8 bases.

The V gene is TRBV5-5, the J gene TRBJ1-5; 10 nucleotides line up with TRBD1. Germline V gene lookup returns CDR1 SGHKS and CDR2 YYEKEE (reference sequence). J was trimmed by 7 bases and V by 4 bases; bases with no gene match: 14. The CDR3 runs to 17 residues. CDR3 amino acids: CASSTSGTGALGQPQHF. For the CDR3, the DNA is TGTGCCAGCAGCACATCCGGGACAGGGGCACTGGGGCAGCCCCAGCATTTT.

The J gene is TRBJ2-5, the V gene TRBV2, with 7 bases fitting TRBD1. The V segment lost 6 bases and the J segment 1 base; nucleotides outside the gene matches: 8. Germline V CDR1 and CDR2: SNHLY, FYNNEI. This CDR3 spans 15 amino acids. The CDR3: CASSEITGVQETQYF. In DNA, the CDR3 is TGTGCCAGCAGCGAGATTACAGGGGTCCAAGAGACCCAGTACTTC.

The chain is built from TRBV5-1 and TRBJ2-5; D gene ambiguous. Trimming took 2 bases from V and 4 from J, leaving 6 bases between them. The CDR3 runs to 12 residues. Germline V gives CDR1 SGHRS, CDR2 YFSETQ. CDR3 region: CASSLEPETQYF. DNA for the CDR3: TGCGCCAGCAGCTTAGAACCAGAGACCCAGTACTTC.

This clone was seen more than once but under ten times. The gene calls are TRBV4-3 and TRBJ1-1, with D maybe TRBD1 (6 bases). Trimming removed 0 bases at V and 9 bases at J, with 14 bases between. Germline V gives CDR1 LGHNA, CDR2 YSLEER. This CDR3 has 14 amino acids. The CDR3 region has the DNA TGCGCCAGCAGCCAAGATAATCGGGGGCGAAAAGCTTTCTTT. It is translated as CASSQDNRGRKAFF.

The chain uses TRBV7-3 and TRBJ2-3, with 9 positions matching TRBD1. Trimming cost V 5 bases and J 0 bases; bases outside gene matches: 3. Germline-derived CDR1 and CDR2 are SGHTA and FQGTGA. This CDR3 is built from 15 residues. The CDR3 region is CASSVQGASTDTQYF. The CDR3 DNA follows: TGTGCCAGCAGCGTACAGGGGGCCAGCACAGATACGCAGTATTTT.

The sample holds a few counts of this clone. The V and J genes are TRBV6-1 and TRBJ1-1, with no clear D. CDR3 length equals 12 residues. The V end lost 7 bases, the J end lost 9 bases, and 15 bases lay between the germline ends. The germline V gene encodes CDR1 MNHNS and CDR2 SASEGT. The CDR3 coding sequence is TGTGCCAGCATGGACTTCTTAGGTAAAGCTTTCTTT. Amino acid sequence: CASMDFLGKAFF.

This clone was picked up a small number of times. CDR3 in amino acids: CATRRGQGDRTDTQYF. The CDR3 nucleotides are TGTGCCACTCGAAGGGGACAGGGGGACAGGACAGATACGCAGTATTTT. This rearrangement joins TRBV19 to TRBJ2-3; TRBD1 agrees at 11 bases. J lost 3 bases, V lost 10 bases, and 12 bases had no gene match. The length of the CDR3 is 16 residues. CDR1 and CDR2 from the germline V gene are LNHDA and SQIVND (reference sequence).

The V gene is TRBV7-2, the J gene TRBJ1-6, with D maybe TRBD1 (5 bases). The CDR3 consists of 15 residues. The germline V and J ends were trimmed by 2 bases and 8 bases, with 13 bases remaining between them. Germline values: CDR1 SGHTA, CDR2 FQGNSA. The CDR3 bases are TGTGCCAGCAGCTTAACTTCAGGGTCCTATTCACCCCTCCACTTT. This gives the protein CASSLTSGSYSPLHF.

The chain couples TRBV19 to TRBJ1-5; D is possibly TRBD1 (6 bases). The germline V and J ends were trimmed by 6 bases and 4 bases, with 13 bases remaining between them. There are 14 residues in the CDR3. The V gene's germline CDR1 is LNHDA and CDR2 SQIVND (reference sequence). CDR3 sequence reads: CASRVGQINQPQHF. DNA for the CDR3: TGTGCCAGTAGGGTTGGACAGATTAATCAGCCCCAGCATTTT.

In its sample, this clone ranks as medium-sized. This rearrangement joins TRBV5-5 to TRBJ1-2, with D unresolved. This CDR3 contains 15 residues. The germline CDR1 and CDR2 sequences are SGHKS and YYEKEE (reference sequence). Trimming shortened V by 2 bases and J by 0 bases, and 11 bases separated the two germline ends. As DNA, the CDR3 is TGTGCCAGCAGCTTTTATAAGCCGTCTAACTATGGCTACACCTTC. This sequence encodes CASSFYKPSNYGYTF.

This chain uses TRBV2 with TRBJ2-7, with TRBD2 matching 12 bases. V shed 2 bases, J shed 0 bases, and the junction held 8 bases outside the gene matches. The CDR3 contains 18 residues. Germline V lookup: CDR1 SNHLY, CDR2 FYNNEI. CDR3 sequence reads: CASSEQGTSGRFSYEQYF. The DNA of the CDR3 is TGTGCCAGCAGTGAACAGGGTACTAGCGGGAGGTTCTCCTACGAGCAGTACTTC.

The chain carries TRBV29-1 and TRBJ2-5; D tentatively reads TRBD1 or TRBD2 (5 bases each). The V and J ends lost 4 bases and 3 bases respectively, with 24 bases between them. CDR1 SQVTM and CDR2 ANQGSEA come from the germline V gene. This CDR3 comprises 17 residues. The CDR3 region has the DNA TGCAGCGTTGTGTATTGGCAGGGAGAGGTAATTGAAGAGACCCAGTACTTC. Translated, it gives CSVVYWQGEVIEETQYF.

The V and J genes are TRBV9 and TRBJ1-1, with D possibly matching TRBD1 (6 bases). The length of the CDR3 is 12 residues. Trimming stripped 3 bases from V and 8 bases from J, with 11 bases between. CDR1 is SGDLS, CDR2 YYNGEE, per germline. The CDR3, as DNA: TGTGCCAGCAGCGGCGACAGGTCAGAAGCTTTCTTT. Amino acid sequence: CASSGDRSEAFF.

The table lists this clone with a few counts. This chain joins TRBV28 and TRBJ1-2; no definite D call. The germline gives CDR1 MDHEN, CDR2 SYDVKM. V lost 5 bases and J 3 bases, leaving 19 bases between the germline ends. This CDR3 is 16 amino acids long. CDR3 amino acids: CASSLSHSTLDYGYTF. The CDR3 DNA follows: TGTGCCAGCAGTCTCTCCCACTCGACTCTTGACTATGGCTACACCTTC.

The J gene is TRBJ2-5, the V gene TRBV6-1; D may be TRBD2 (6 bases). CDR1 MNHNS and CDR2 SASEGT come from the germline V gene. Trimming shortened V by 3 bases and J by 5 bases, and 16 bases separated the two germline ends. This CDR3 spans 15 amino acids. The CDR3 DNA is TGTGCCAGCAGTGACGGTCTCGGCGGAGGGGAGACCCAGTACTTC. Translating it yields CASSDGLGGGETQYF.

This chain connects TRBV5-6 to TRBJ2-3; 7 bases match TRBD1. This CDR3 spans 15 amino acids. CDR1 is SGHDT, CDR2 YYEEEE, per germline. J was trimmed by 2 bases and V by 2 bases; bases with no gene match: 5. The CDR3 reads CASSFLTGTTDTQYF. In DNA, the CDR3 is TGTGCCAGCAGCTTTTTGACAGGGACCACAGATACGCAGTATTTT.

Regarding this clone: The sample carries other DNA sequences with the same CDR3. The gene calls are TRBV2 and TRBJ1-2; D is unclear. Trimming pared 1 base from V and 0 bases from J, leaving 6 bases between. Per germline, CDR1 SNHLY and CDR2 FYNNEI. The CDR3 consists of 14 residues. The CDR3 region is CASSEDRSNYGYTF. CDR3 bases: TGTGCCAGCAGTGAAGACAGATCTAACTATGGCTACACCTTC. Full variable domain (missing parts from reference TRBV2 and TRBJ1-2): EPEVTQTPSHQVTQMGQEVILRCVPISNHLYFYWYRQILGQKVEFLVSFYNNEISEKSEIFDDQFSVERPDGSNFTLKIRSTKLEDSAMYFCASSEDRSNYGYTFGSGTRLTVV.